This T cell receptor (beta chain) originates from a study of blood T cell repertoires in COVID-19. Looking at the study overall: The United States, Italy and Spain supplied acute and convalescent COVID-19 samples.

V lost 5 bases to trimming and J lost 5 bases; unmatched junction nucleotides: 2. Germline CDR1 SEHNR, CDR2 FQNEAQ (reference sequence). The CDR3 contains 14 residues. The assay was immunoSEQ multiplex PCR, and TCRdb's table has in-frame clones only and misses some. The sample comprises approximately 110,000 clones, roughly 84% of which are singletons, and 2% to 2.5% rests with the top ten. The sequenced sample was peripheral blood. This receptor was taken from a human donor in a cohort sampled during active COVID-19. This chain joins TRBV7-9 and TRBJ1-6; 8 bases fit TRBD1. CDR3 loop: CASSLTGDNSPLHF. In nucleotides, the CDR3 is TGTGCCAGCAGCCTGACAGGGGATAATTCACCCCTCCACTTT.